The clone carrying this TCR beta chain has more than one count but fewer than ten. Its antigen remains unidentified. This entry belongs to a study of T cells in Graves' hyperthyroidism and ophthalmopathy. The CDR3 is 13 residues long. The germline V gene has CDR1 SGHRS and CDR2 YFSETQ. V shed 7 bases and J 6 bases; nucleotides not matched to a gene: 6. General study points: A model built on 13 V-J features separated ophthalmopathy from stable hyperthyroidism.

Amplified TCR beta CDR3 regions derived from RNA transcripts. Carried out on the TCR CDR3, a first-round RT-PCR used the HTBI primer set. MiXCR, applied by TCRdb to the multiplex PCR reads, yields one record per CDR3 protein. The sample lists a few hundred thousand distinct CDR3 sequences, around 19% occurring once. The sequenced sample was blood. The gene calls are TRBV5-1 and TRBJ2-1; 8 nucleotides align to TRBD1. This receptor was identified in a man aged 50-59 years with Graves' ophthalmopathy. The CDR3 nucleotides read TGCGCCAGCCAGATAACAGGGGGCAATGAGCAGTTCTTC. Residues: CASQITGGNEQFF.